This is a list of T cell receptor beta chains from one sample in a study of glioma-infiltrating T cells. TCRdb processed the multiplex PCR reads anew with MiXCR; each CDR3 protein has one entry. This sample has about 140,000 distinct CDR3 sequences; about two fifths occur once, and the top ten carry 20% to 25%. What was sequenced was glioma tissue, nonneoplastic brain tissue, or PBMCs (not recorded which). The receptors were gathered from a human donor with low-grade glioma or glioblastoma, undergoing nonglioma brain surgery, or in good health (not recorded which). CDR3s include the opening cysteine and the closing phenylalanine or tryptophan. A D gene is named only where the DNA matches it firmly. Clone size is not always given. Where it is, it says once, few, many or a class for expanded clones.

clone size: -
CDR3 length: 15
D gene: TRBD2
V gene: TRBV4-2
J gene: TRBJ2-1
CDR3 DNA: TGTGCCAGCAGCCAAGACCTAGCGGGAGTACTGAAGCAGTTCTTC
CDR3 protein: CASSQDLAGVLKQFF

clone size: -
CDR3 length: 14
D gene: -
V gene: TRBV7-6
J gene: TRBJ2-7
CDR3 DNA: TGTGCCAGCAGCTTAAGTGAAGTTGCCTACGAGCAGTACTTC
CDR3 protein: CASSLSEVAYEQYF

clone size: few
CDR3 length: 18
D gene: -
V gene: TRBV4-1
J gene: TRBJ2-5
CDR3 DNA: TGCGCCAGCAGCCAAGATTTTCAGATAGCCGGAACTCAAGAGACCCAGTACTTC
CDR3 protein: CASSQDFQIAGTQETQYF

clone size: -
CDR3 length: 12
D gene: -
V gene: TRBV2
J gene: TRBJ2-3
CDR3 DNA: TGTGCCTCCCAGGGCACGTCGGATACGCAGTATTTT
CDR3 protein: CASQGTSDTQYF

clone size: -
CDR3 length: 12
D gene: -
V gene: TRBV27
J gene: TRBJ1-5
CDR3 DNA: TGTGCCAGCAGGAGAGGGCTCCGGCCCCAGCATTTT
CDR3 protein: CASRRGLRPQHF

clone size: few
CDR3 length: 14
D gene: TRBD2
V gene: TRBV4-1
J gene: TRBJ2-7
CDR3 DNA: TGCGCCAGCAGCCCTAGCGGGGGAACCCACGAGCAGTACTTC
CDR3 protein: CASSPSGGTHEQYF

clone size: -
CDR3 length: 14
D gene: TRBD2
V gene: TRBV6-1
J gene: TRBJ2-3
CDR3 DNA: TGTGCCAGCAGGACCGGGACTAGCGGAGATACGCAGTATTTT
CDR3 protein: CASRTGTSGDTQYF

clone size: -
CDR3 length: 13
D gene: -
V gene: TRBV20-1
J gene: TRBJ1-1
CDR3 DNA: TGCAGTGCTCAAGAAGGGGTAGTCACTGAAGCTTTCTTT
CDR3 protein: CSAQEGVVTEAFF

clone size: many
CDR3 length: 12
D gene: TRBD2
V gene: TRBV6-1
J gene: TRBJ2-5
CDR3 DNA: TGTGCCAGCCGGACTAGACAAGAGACCCAGTACTTC
CDR3 protein: CASRTRQETQYF

clone size: -
CDR3 length: 16
D gene: TRBD1
V gene: TRBV10-3
J gene: TRBJ2-3
CDR3 DNA: TGTGCCATCAGTGGAACTGGACAGGGAAGCACAGATACGCAGTATTTT
CDR3 protein: CAISGTGQGSTDTQYF

clone size: once
CDR3 length: 14
D gene: -
V gene: TRBV2
J gene: TRBJ2-7
CDR3 DNA: TGTGCCAGCACCGAACAGGGAAAGGCCTACGAGCAGTACTTC
CDR3 protein: CASTEQGKAYEQYF

clone size: few
CDR3 length: 14
D gene: -
V gene: TRBV4-1
J gene: TRBJ2-3
CDR3 DNA: TGCGCCAGCAGCCAAGGATGGACGACAGATACGCAGTATTTT
CDR3 protein: CASSQGWTTDTQYF

clone size: -
CDR3 length: 12
D gene: -
V gene: TRBV7-2
J gene: TRBJ2-5
CDR3 DNA: TGTGCCCGCAGCCCCCCGGGACGGCGCCAGTACTTC
CDR3 protein: CARSPPGRRQYF

clone size: -
CDR3 length: 15
D gene: -
V gene: TRBV2
J gene: TRBJ2-3
CDR3 DNA: TGTGCCAGCAGTGAACGGTCTAGTTTGACAGATACGCAGTATTTT
CDR3 protein: CASSERSSLTDTQYF

clone size: -
CDR3 length: 15
D gene: TRBD1
V gene: TRBV28
J gene: TRBJ1-6
CDR3 DNA: TGTGCCAGCAGTTCGACAGGGGGGAAGGGATCACCCCTCCACTTT
CDR3 protein: CASSSTGGKGSPLHF

clone size: few
CDR3 length: 12
D gene: -
V gene: TRBV28
J gene: TRBJ1-2
CDR3 DNA: TGTGCCAGCAAGGGTACTCTTCGGTACTACACCTTC
CDR3 protein: CASKGTLRYYTF

clone size: few
CDR3 length: 12
D gene: -
V gene: TRBV7-8
J gene: TRBJ2-3
CDR3 DNA: TGTGCCAGCAGCCCCCGCAGCGGACCGCAGTATTTT
CDR3 protein: CASSPRSGPQYF

clone size: many
CDR3 length: 11
D gene: -
V gene: TRBV27
J gene: TRBJ1-5
CDR3 DNA: TGCCTCGAAGGAGAATCTCAGCCCCAGCATTTT
CDR3 protein: CLEGESQPQHF

clone size: -
CDR3 length: 12
D gene: -
V gene: TRBV29-1
J gene: TRBJ1-6
CDR3 DNA: TGCAGCGTTGCGGACGGGGATTCACCCCTCCACTTT
CDR3 protein: CSVADGDSPLHF

clone size: few
CDR3 length: 13
D gene: TRBD1
V gene: TRBV7-2
J gene: TRBJ1-1
CDR3 DNA: TGTGCCAGCAGCTCCGGGACAGGGACGCAAGCTTTCTTT
CDR3 protein: CASSSGTGTQAFF

clone size: -
CDR3 length: 14
D gene: -
V gene: TRBV27
J gene: TRBJ2-5
CDR3 DNA: TGTGCCAGCTCACCTAAGGACACGAGAGAGACCCAGTACTTC
CDR3 protein: CASSPKDTRETQYF

clone size: -
CDR3 length: 11
D gene: -
V gene: TRBV20-1
J gene: TRBJ2-5
CDR3 DNA: TGCAGTGCTAGGAACCAAGAGACCCAGTACTTC
CDR3 protein: CSARNQETQYF

clone size: -
CDR3 length: 11
D gene: -
V gene: TRBV20-1
J gene: TRBJ1-1
CDR3 DNA: TGCAGTGCTTTAATGAACACTGAAGCTTTCTTT
CDR3 protein: CSALMNTEAFF

clone size: -
CDR3 length: 15
D gene: TRBD1
V gene: TRBV6-1
J gene: TRBJ2-7
CDR3 DNA: TGTGCCAGCAGTCCCGGGACAGGGGGCATCTACGAGCAGTACTTC
CDR3 protein: CASSPGTGGIYEQYF

clone size: -
CDR3 length: 15
D gene: -
V gene: TRBV11-2
J gene: TRBJ1-5
CDR3 DNA: TGTGCCAGCAGCTTAACAGGGATGAATGATCAGCCCCAGCATTTT
CDR3 protein: CASSLTGMNDQPQHF

clone size: -
CDR3 length: 13
D gene: -
V gene: TRBV7-2
J gene: TRBJ2-4
CDR3 DNA: TGTGCCAGCAGCTTAGGGAATACAAACCTTCTGCACTTC
CDR3 protein: CASSLGNTNLLHF

clone size: -
CDR3 length: 12
D gene: -
V gene: TRBV20-1
J gene: TRBJ2-3
CDR3 DNA: TGCAGTGCTATAGAGAGCGCAGATACGCAGTATTTT
CDR3 protein: CSAIESADTQYF

clone size: -
CDR3 length: 14
D gene: TRBD1
V gene: TRBV20-1
J gene: TRBJ2-3
CDR3 DNA: TGCAGTGCTAAGACAGGGACCAGCACAGATACGCAGTATTTT
CDR3 protein: CSAKTGTSTDTQYF

clone size: few
CDR3 length: 15
D gene: -
V gene: TRBV28
J gene: TRBJ1-1
CDR3 DNA: TGTGCCAGCAGTTTGTGGCAGTCCATGAACACTGAAGCTTTCTTT
CDR3 protein: CASSLWQSMNTEAFF

clone size: many
CDR3 length: 14
D gene: -
V gene: TRBV20-1
J gene: TRBJ1-1
CDR3 DNA: TGCAGTGCTAGAGATAGGGAGGGTCACACTGAAGCTTTCTTT
CDR3 protein: CSARDREGHTEAFF

clone size: few
CDR3 length: 14
D gene: -
V gene: TRBV18
J gene: TRBJ2-1
CDR3 DNA: TGTGCCAGCTCACCACCGGCCCAAGACAATGAGCAGTTCTTC
CDR3 protein: CASSPPAQDNEQFF

clone size: -
CDR3 length: 18
D gene: -
V gene: TRBV4-2
J gene: TRBJ2-1
CDR3 DNA: TGTGCCAGCAGCCAAAGGGGCCCCGGGACAATAGAATACAATGAGCAGTTCTTC
CDR3 protein: CASSQRGPGTIEYNEQFF

clone size: few
CDR3 length: 12
D gene: -
V gene: TRBV28
J gene: TRBJ1-3
CDR3 DNA: TGTGCCAGCAGTATAACCGGAAACACCATATATTTT
CDR3 protein: CASSITGNTIYF

clone size: -
CDR3 length: 14
D gene: -
V gene: TRBV18
J gene: TRBJ1-2
CDR3 DNA: TGTGCCAGCTCACCACAGCCGGGGAGAGGGGGCTACACCTTC
CDR3 protein: CASSPQPGRGGYTF

clone size: -
CDR3 length: 13
D gene: TRBD2
V gene: TRBV2
J gene: TRBJ2-3
CDR3 DNA: TGTGCCAGCAAGACGGGGGGTTTGGATGCGCAGTATTTT
CDR3 protein: CASKTGGLDAQYF

clone size: -
CDR3 length: 12
D gene: -
V gene: TRBV6-1
J gene: TRBJ2-1
CDR3 DNA: TGTGCCAGCAGTGATACGTCCGGGGAGCAGTTCTTC
CDR3 protein: CASSDTSGEQFF

clone size: once
CDR3 length: 15
D gene: TRBD1
V gene: TRBV4-2
J gene: TRBJ2-1
CDR3 DNA: TGTGCCAGCAGTCCCGGACAGGGGCCCTACAATGAGCAGCTCTTC
CDR3 protein: CASSPGQGPYNEQLF

clone size: -
CDR3 length: 13
D gene: -
V gene: TRBV11-2
J gene: TRBJ1-6
CDR3 DNA: TGTGCCAGCAGCTCTTGGACAGATTCACCCCTCCACTTT
CDR3 protein: CASSSWTDSPLHF

clone size: -
CDR3 length: 15
D gene: TRBD1
V gene: TRBV6-2/TRBV6-3
J gene: TRBJ2-7
CDR3 DNA: TGTGCCAGCAGTTACTCCCGGACAGGGGTCATCGAGCAGTACTTC
CDR3 protein: CASSYSRTGVIEQYF

clone size: -
CDR3 length: 14
D gene: -
V gene: TRBV28
J gene: TRBJ1-1
CDR3 DNA: TGTGCCAGCAGTTTATCTGGGATGAACACTGAAGCTTTCTTT
CDR3 protein: CASSLSGMNTEAFF

clone size: once
CDR3 length: 16
D gene: -
V gene: TRBV27
J gene: TRBJ2-1
CDR3 DNA: TGTGCCAGCAGCTCAATAGCGAGAGGGCCACGGAATGAGCAGTTCTTC
CDR3 protein: CASSSIARGPRNEQFF

clone size: -
CDR3 length: 15
D gene: TRBD2
V gene: TRBV2
J gene: TRBJ2-7
CDR3 DNA: TGTGCCAGCAGTGCTCCCAAGGCTAGCGGGATTGAGCAGTACTTC
CDR3 protein: CASSAPKASGIEQYF

clone size: -
CDR3 length: 13
D gene: -
V gene: TRBV27
J gene: TRBJ2-7
CDR3 DNA: TGTGCCAGCCGGGACATCGACTCCTACGAGCAGTACTTC
CDR3 protein: CASRDIDSYEQYF

clone size: -
CDR3 length: 15
D gene: TRBD1
V gene: TRBV4-3
J gene: TRBJ1-6
CDR3 DNA: TGCGCCAGCAGCCAAGGGACAGGGGTGAATTCACCCCTCCACTTT
CDR3 protein: CASSQGTGVNSPLHF

clone size: -
CDR3 length: 13
D gene: -
V gene: TRBV7-3
J gene: TRBJ1-1
CDR3 DNA: TGTGCCAGCAGCTGGGGTGTGGGCACTGAAGCTTTCTTT
CDR3 protein: CASSWGVGTEAFF

clone size: few
CDR3 length: 14
D gene: -
V gene: TRBV2
J gene: TRBJ2-7
CDR3 DNA: TGTGCCAGCAGTGAAATTTTGGGGGACTACGAGCAGTACTTC
CDR3 protein: CASSEILGDYEQYF

clone size: few
CDR3 length: 13
D gene: -
V gene: TRBV28
J gene: TRBJ1-2
CDR3 DNA: TGTGCCAGCAGTTTACAACATCTTTATGGCTACACCTTC
CDR3 protein: CASSLQHLYGYTF

clone size: few
CDR3 length: 16
D gene: -
V gene: TRBV4-1
J gene: TRBJ2-3
CDR3 DNA: TGCGCCAGCAGCCAAGAGGCCCTAGGTGGGAGTGATACGCAGTATTTT
CDR3 protein: CASSQEALGGSDTQYF

clone size: -
CDR3 length: 16
D gene: TRBD2
V gene: TRBV20-1
J gene: TRBJ2-2
CDR3 DNA: TGCAGTGCTAACGATGTCGAGCGGGGGAACACCGGGGAGCTGTTTTTT
CDR3 protein: CSANDVERGNTGELFF

clone size: few
CDR3 length: 18
D gene: TRBD1
V gene: TRBV6-6
J gene: TRBJ1-6
CDR3 DNA: TGTGCCAGCAGTTACTCGGCGGGACAGGGGCTTTATAATTCACCCCTCCACTTT
CDR3 protein: CASSYSAGQGLYNSPLHF

clone size: -
CDR3 length: 18
D gene: TRBD2
V gene: TRBV6-2/TRBV6-3
J gene: TRBJ2-4
CDR3 DNA: TGTGCCAGCAGTTCCCTGGAGACTAGCGGGCCAAGGGAAAACATTCAGTACTTC
CDR3 protein: CASSSLETSGPRENIQYF

clone size: -
CDR3 length: 11
D gene: -
V gene: TRBV7-2
J gene: TRBJ2-7
CDR3 DNA: TGTGCCAGCAGCCAACCAGGGGAGCAGTACTTC
CDR3 protein: CASSQPGEQYF

clone size: few
CDR3 length: 12
D gene: -
V gene: TRBV7-2
J gene: TRBJ2-3
CDR3 DNA: TGTGCCAGCAGCCTCGCCGCAGATACGCAGTATTTT
CDR3 protein: CASSLAADTQYF

clone size: -
CDR3 length: 14
D gene: -
V gene: TRBV15
J gene: TRBJ2-5
CDR3 DNA: TGTGCCACCAGCAGAGATGGAGGGGGCGAGACCCAGTACTTC
CDR3 protein: CATSRDGGGETQYF